A single sample gave rise to the 15 T cell receptor delta chains below, sequenced in a study of gamma-delta chains in newborns, infants, children. TCRdb re-called clones from the reads using CATT. The data contain around 8,000 delta-chain clones, 1.6% of them seen just once; the ten biggest clones take up 6.5% to 9.5%. The sequencing sample was made of blood. These receptors were collected from a child who was a newborn, infant or young child, either healthy, febrile or measles-vaccinated (not recorded which).

This clone appeared a few times. One junction end disagrees with the germline gene, perhaps due to a read error. The same CDR3 arises from other DNA sequences in this sample as well. The chain joins TRDV1 to TRDJ1; 9 bases align to TRDD2. Germline V gene data show CDR1 as TSWWSYY and CDR2 as QGS. This CDR3 has 18 amino acids. CDR3 protein: CALGDRPSYVPNTDKLIF. As DNA, the CDR3 is TGCGCTCTTGGGGACCGGCCTTCCTACGTACCAAACACCGATAAACTCATCTTT.

This clone was seen only a few times. Translating this DNA gives a protein that differs at residue 5 from the TCRdb one, which belongs to a much larger clone; a read error is likely, and the protein shown is this translation. The chain carries TRDV2 and TRDJ1; the match to TRDD3 covers 13 bases. J lost 2 bases, V lost 3 bases, and 14 bases had no gene match. The CDR3 covers 19 residues. Looked up from germline, CDR1 is GEAIGNYY and CDR2 is EKD. The CDR3 sequence: CACDAAWVLGDTGTDKLIF. The CDR3 bases are TGTGCCTGTGACGCCGCGTGGGTACTGGGGGATACGGGTACCGATAAACTCATCTTT.

A remark on this clone: This is likely an artifact of a read error, given a far larger clone one base away. Other DNA sequences in the same sample also yield this CDR3. This chain uses TRDV2 with TRDJ3, with 9 positions matching TRDD3. Germline V gives CDR1 GEAIGNYY, CDR2 EKD. There are 17 residues in the CDR3. CDR3 sequence reads: CACDYWGSSWDTRQMFF. DNA for the CDR3: TGTGCTTGTGACTACTGGGGGAGCTCCTGGGACACCCGACAGATGTTTTTC.

This clone turned up a few times. A much larger clone is a single base away; this may be a read error. This chain uses TRDV1 with TRDJ1, with 8 bases lining up with TRDD3. The CDR3 runs to 21 residues. After removal of 4 bases from V and 0 bases from J, the junction contained 22 bases not matched to a gene. The germline V gene encodes CDR1 TSWWSYY and CDR2 QGS. Written as DNA, the CDR3 is TGTGCTCTTGGGGGCCCACCTTCTCCTACTGGGGGTCGGCCGTACACCGATAAACTCATCTTT. It is translated as CALGGPPSPTGGRPYTDKLIF.

In this sample, this clone turned up a few times. A much larger clonotype is one base distant, so this may be a read error. This CDR3 is also generated by other DNA sequences in the sample. The gene calls are TRDV3 and TRDJ1, with 11 bases fitting TRDD3. CDR1 TVYSNPD and CDR2 GDNSRS come from the germline V gene (reference sequence). The CDR3 loop spans 22 amino acids. Losses at the gene ends were 1 base for V and 1 base for J; bases not matched to a gene: 26. CDR3 sequence (DNA): TGTGCCTTTATGGTCTTCCTACGGTCCGGGGTACTGGGGGATAGAGCCACCGATAAACTCATCTTT. This encodes CAFMVFLRSGVLGDRATDKLIF.

This clone occurred a few times. Being one base from a much bigger clone, this may be a read error. This sequence joins TRDV1 and TRDJ1; maybe TRDD3 (8 bases). Trimming took off 2 bases at V and 0 bases at J, with 37 bases between the two ends. The germline V gene encodes CDR1 TSWWSYY and CDR2 QGS. CDR3 length equals 24 residues. In nucleotides, the CDR3 is TGTGCTCTTGGGGAAGAGGGAAGGCCTTCCTGCGCTACTGGGGGGTCCCTGTACACCGATAAACTCATCTTT. Translating it yields CALGEEGRPSCATGGSLYTDKLIF.

For this clone: The sample has other DNA sequences that encode this CDR3 too. This chain uses TRDV1 with TRDJ2; 8 bases line up with TRDD2. From germline, CDR1 is TSWWSYY and CDR2 QGS. The CDR3 has 19 amino acids. J lost 0 bases, V lost 3 bases, and 12 bases had no gene match. The DNA for the CDR3 is TGTGCTCTTGGGGAGACTTCCTACCCGACTCGGACTTTGACAGCACAACTCTTCTTT. Encoded protein: CALGETSYPTRTLTAQLFF.

This clone is categorized as medium-sized. This chain links TRDV1 with TRDJ1; 13 nucleotides agree with TRDD3. The CDR3 totals 21 residues. V lost 1 base, J lost 4 bases, and 18 bases stayed unmatched. CDR1 is TSWWSYY, CDR2 QGS, per germline. The CDR3 bases are TGTGCTCTTGGGGAACGGGGCCTTCGTTACTGGGGGATACGAGGGAGCGATAAACTCATCTTT. Amino acids: CALGERGLRYWGIRGSDKLIF.

Note on this clone: A much larger clone differs from this one at a single base, so this may be a read error. The V gene was left uncalled, and the J gene is TRDJ2; TRDD3, as called in the table, went unchecked against the DNA. CDR3 length: 22 amino acids. The chain's CDR3 is CALGERGLPRGLGVTLITQLFF. CDR3 DNA: TGTGCTCTTGGGGAACGGGGCCTTCCTAGGGGGTTGGGGGTTACCCTGATAACACAACTCTTCTTT.

As regards this clone: An end of the junction does not agree with germline; a read error may underlie this. Within the sample, other DNA sequences also encode this same CDR3. The chain uses TRDV1 and TRDJ1; 9 bases agree with TRDD2. CDR3 length: 20 residues. The germline V gene encodes CDR1 TSWWSYY and CDR2 QGS. The CDR3 DNA follows: TGTGCTCTTGGGGATCGGAAGGCCTTCCTACGTGGAGGGGGTACCGATAAACTCATCTTC. Its translation: CALGDRKAFLRGGGTDKLIF.

On this clone: A much larger clone differs by one base, so this may be a read error. Other DNA sequences of this sample code for an identical CDR3. The chain couples TRDV2 to TRDJ3; perhaps TRDD3 as D (5 bases). This CDR3 is 16 amino acids long. Per the germline V gene, CDR1 is GEAIGNYY and CDR2 is EKD. CDR3: CACDGIASWDTRQMFF. The CDR3 nucleotides read TGCGCCTGTGACGGGATCGCGTCCTGGGACACCCGACAGATGTTTTTC.

This clone occurred many times. Other nucleotide sequences from this sample produce the same CDR3. The genes are TRDV1 and TRDJ1, with 10 bases lining up with TRDD3. Germline V gene data show CDR1 as TSWWSYY and CDR2 as QGS. CDR3 size: 20 residues. Trimming removed 4 bases from V and 0 bases from J; junction bases left unmatched: 17. The chain's CDR3 is CALGVLGLGGYAPYTDKLIF. The CDR3 region has the DNA TGTGCTCTTGGGGTTCTAGGACTAGGGGGATACGCTCCGTACACCGATAAACTCATCTTT.

The sample holds a few counts of this clone. TCRdb has a much larger clone's protein, which differs at residue 16 from the translation of this DNA, likely because of a read error; what is shown is the protein translated from the DNA. The chain couples TRAV29/DV5 to TRDJ1; TRDD2 might be the D (6 bases). The length of the CDR3 is 19 residues. CDR1 is NSMFDY and CDR2 is ISSIKDK in the germline V gene. The DNA of the CDR3 is TGTGCAGCAAGCAGGCCTTCCGGTGTTCTTTCTTTTTACACCGATGAACTCATCTTT. Translated, it gives CAASRPSGVLSFYTDELIF. Together with reference TRAV29/DV5 and TRDJ1, the CDR3 gives the full variable domain: DQQVKQNSPSLSVQEGRISILNCDYTNSMFDYFLWYKKYPAEGPTFLISISSIKDKNEDGRFTVFLNKSAKHLSLHIVPSQPGDSAVYFCAASRPSGVLSFYTDELIFGKGTRVTVEP.

There are a few counts of this clone. The protein TCRdb gives is from a much larger clone and does not agree with this DNA's translation at residue 10, likely a read error; the protein shown here comes from the DNA. The chain recombines TRDV2 with TRDJ3; 9 bases fit TRDD3. Germline V gives CDR1 GEAIGNYY, CDR2 EKD. This CDR3 has 17 amino acids. The CDR3 DNA reads as TGTGCCTGTGACTACTGGGGGAGCTCCTTGGACACCCGACAGATGTTTTTC. Protein sequence: CACDYWGSSLDTRQMFF.

Points on this clone: The protein TCRdb lists belongs to a much larger clone and differs from this DNA's translation at residue 13, which points to a read error; the protein shown is made from the DNA. The same CDR3 is also encoded by other DNA sequences in this sample. The CDR3 DNA sequence: TGTGCCTGTGACACTCGTACTGGGGGATACGCGGGGAGGTTGACAGCACAACTCTTCTTT. Protein sequence: CACDTRTGGYAGRLTAQLFF. The chain couples TRDV2 to TRDJ2, with 13 bases that match TRDD3. V gave up 1 base and J gave up 2 bases; unmatched junction bases: 12. From germline, CDR1 is GEAIGNYY and CDR2 EKD. This CDR3 has 20 amino acids.